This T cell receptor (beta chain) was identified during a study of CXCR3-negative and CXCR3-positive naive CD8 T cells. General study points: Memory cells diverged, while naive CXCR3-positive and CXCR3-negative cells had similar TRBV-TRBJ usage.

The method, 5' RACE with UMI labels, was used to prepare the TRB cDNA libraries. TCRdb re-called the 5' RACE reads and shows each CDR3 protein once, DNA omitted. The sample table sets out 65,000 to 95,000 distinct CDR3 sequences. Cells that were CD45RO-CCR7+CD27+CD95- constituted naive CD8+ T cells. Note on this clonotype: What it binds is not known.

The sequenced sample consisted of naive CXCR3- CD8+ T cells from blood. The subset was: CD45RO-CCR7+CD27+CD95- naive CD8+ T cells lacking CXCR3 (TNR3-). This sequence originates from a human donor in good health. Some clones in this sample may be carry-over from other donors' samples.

CDR3: CSAGGSYNEQFF. The J gene is TRBJ2-1, the V gene TRBV20-1; with no DNA, the TCRdb D assignment of TRBD1 cannot be verified. The length of the CDR3 is 12 residues. Germline loops: CDR1 DFQATT, CDR2 SNEGSKA (reference sequence).